This is a list of T cell receptor beta chains from one sample in a study of blood T cell repertoires in COVID-19. Clones were read by immunoSEQ multiplex PCR, and TCRdb kept only the in-frame ones, dropping some. The sample consists of roughly 60,000 clones, approximately 91% of them appearing once. Specimen: peripheral blood. The receptors were gathered from a man aged 60 to 75 with active COVID-19. The CDR3 runs from the conserved cysteine through the conserved F or W. A D gene is named only where the DNA matches it firmly. Part of the rows lack a size; the others show once, few, many or a class for expanded clones.

.	TRBV3-1/TRBV3-2	TRBD2	TRBJ2-3	CASSPLGRELDTQYF	TGTGCCAGCAGCCCGCTGGGGCGGGAGTTAGATACGCAGTATTTT
once	TRBV7-2	.	TRBJ2-2	CASSLEQPLNTGELFF	TGTGCCAGCAGCTTAGAACAACCTTTGAACACCGGGGAGCTGTTTTTT
.	TRBV10-2	TRBD1	TRBJ1-2	CASSVNRGQGYTF	TGCGCCAGCAGCGTAAACAGGGGACAAGGCTACACCTTC
few	TRBV7-3	.	TRBJ2-7	CASSLVSGSEQYF	TGTGCCAGCAGCTTAGTTAGCGGTAGCGAGCAGTACTTC
.	TRBV2	.	TRBJ1-1	CASSVRTDTEAFF	TGTGCCAGCAGTGTACGGACAGACACTGAAGCTTTCTTT
.	TRBV3-1/TRBV3-2	TRBD1	TRBJ2-7	CASSLNPGRGYEQYF	TGTGCCAGCAGCCTGAACCCGGGCAGGGGGTACGAGCAGTACTTC
.	TRBV24-1	TRBD2	TRBJ2-1	CATSDIATSGRIDEQFF	TGTGCCACCAGTGATATCGCGACTAGCGGGAGGATCGATGAGCAGTTCTTC
once	TRBV10-1	.	TRBJ2-5	CASSEGPKETQYF	TGCGCCAGCAGTGAGGGGCCTAAGGAGACCCAGTACTTC
.	TRBV7-3	TRBD2	TRBJ2-3	CASSLIGSGRTNTQYF	TGTGCCAGCAGCTTAATAGGGAGCGGGAGGACTAATACGCAGTATTTT
.	TRBV27	.	TRBJ2-7	CASSLAWGDREQYF	TGTGCCAGCAGTTTGGCTTGGGGGGATAGGGAGCAGTACTTC
.	TRBV11-2	.	TRBJ1-1	CASGGGMNTEAFF	TGTGCCAGCGGGGGAGGCATGAACACTGAAGCTTTCTTT
.	TRBV18	.	TRBJ1-1	CASSPPKQANTEAFF	TGTGCCAGCTCACCACCTAAACAGGCGAACACTGAAGCTTTCTTT
.	TRBV2	TRBD2	TRBJ2-1	CASSEHSLAGYNEQFF	TGTGCCAGCAGTGAACATTCGCTAGCGGGTTACAATGAGCAGTTCTTC
.	TRBV24-1	.	TRBJ2-3	CATSDGRGPQYF	TGTGCCACCAGTGATGGGCGGGGACCGCAGTATTTT
.	TRBV7-9	TRBD1	TRBJ1-4	CASSLGQGAGEKLFF	TGTGCCAGCAGCTTGGGACAGGGGGCAGGTGAAAAACTGTTTTTT
.	TRBV6-6	TRBD1	TRBJ2-7	CASSRGDRGDDEQYF	TGTGCCAGCAGTCGAGGTGACAGGGGGGACGACGAGCAGTACTTC
once	TRBV9	TRBD1	TRBJ2-1	CASSVTGKGSYNEQFF	TGTGCCAGCAGCGTGACAGGGAAGGGCTCCTACAATGAGCAGTTCTTC
.	TRBV6-5	TRBD1	TRBJ1-4	CASSYSGTGANEKLFF	TGTGCCAGCAGTTACTCTGGGACAGGGGCCAATGAAAAACTGTTTTTT
.	TRBV18	.	TRBJ2-1	CASSPGESSYNEQFF	TGTGCCAGCTCACCAGGGGAGAGCTCCTACAATGAGCAGTTCTTC
once	TRBV21-1	.	TRBJ2-7	CASSASYEQYF	TGTGCCAGCAGCGCGTCCTACGAGCAGTACTTC
.	TRBV7-7	.	TRBJ2-5	CASSLVGARGETQYF	TGTGCCAGCAGCTTAGTGGGGGCACGGGGAGAGACCCAGTACTTC
.	TRBV5-1	TRBD1	TRBJ1-1	CASSVTGVNTEAFF	TGCGCCAGCAGCGTGACAGGGGTGAACACTGAAGCTTTCTTT
.	TRBV19	TRBD1	TRBJ2-7	CASSTGQSYEQYF	TGTGCCAGTAGTACGGGACAGTCCTACGAGCAGTACTTC
.	TRBV1	.	TRBJ2-7	CTSSQDKGQDSYEQYF	TGCACCAGCAGCCAAGATAAAGGACAGGACTCCTACGAGCAGTACTTC
.	TRBV6-6	TRBD1	TRBJ2-7	CASSYGTGVSYEQYF	TGTGCCAGCAGTTACGGGACAGGGGTTTCCTACGAGCAGTACTTC
.	TRBV6-6	.	TRBJ2-3	CASSYAGTRTTDTQYF	TGTGCCAGCAGTTACGCTGGGACAAGGACCACAGATACGCAGTATTTT
.	TRBV28	.	TRBJ2-7	CASSVPDTRTLYEQYF	TGTGCCAGCAGTGTCCCGGACACCCGGACCCTTTACGAGCAGTACTTC
.	TRBV5-1	TRBD2	TRBJ2-5	CASSLEAVRDGRRETQYF	TGCGCCAGCAGCTTGGAGGCGGTACGGGACGGGAGGCGGGAGACCCAGTACTTC
.	TRBV20-1	.	TRBJ2-3	CSVQGLDTQYF	TGCAGTGTCCAGGGTTTGGATACGCAGTATTTT
.	TRBV18	.	TRBJ1-1	CASSPQPLLTANTEAFF	TGTGCCAGCTCACCACAACCGTTGTTAACTGCCAACACTGAAGCTTTCTTT
.	TRBV2	.	TRBJ2-1	CASSEQGNSYNEQFF	TGTGCCAGCAGTGAACAGGGAAACTCCTACAATGAGCAGTTCTTC
.	TRBV12-3/TRBV12-4	.	TRBJ2-1	CASSFSPGNEQFF	TGTGCCAGCAGTTTCAGCCCGGGGAATGAGCAGTTCTTC
.	TRBV7-3	TRBD2	TRBJ2-7	CASSRGDEQYF	TGTGCCAGCAGCCGGGGGGACGAGCAGTACTTC
.	TRBV27	TRBD2	TRBJ2-1	CASSPPGTTSYNEQFF	TGTGCCAGCAGCCCCCCCGGGACTACATCCTACAATGAGCAGTTCTTC
once	TRBV23-1	.	TRBJ1-1	CASSQPDTMNTEAFF	TGCGCCAGCAGTCAACCCGACACCATGAACACTGAAGCTTTCTTT
.	TRBV28	.	TRBJ2-1	CASKEQATYNEQFF	TGTGCCAGCAAGGAACAGGCGACCTACAATGAGCAGTTCTTC
.	TRBV10-3	.	TRBJ1-1	CANAMSPNTEAFF	TGTGCCAACGCAATGAGCCCGAACACTGAAGCTTTCTTT
few	TRBV11-3	TRBD1	TRBJ2-7	CASSPVGGQGLEQYF	TGTGCCAGCAGCCCAGTCGGAGGACAGGGGCTCGAGCAGTACTTC
few	TRBV30	.	TRBJ1-1	CAWSWGAGAEAFF	TGTGCCTGGAGTTGGGGCGCTGGGGCTGAAGCTTTCTTT
.	TRBV28	.	TRBJ1-4	CASRSQGWGEKLFF	TGTGCCAGCAGAAGTCAGGGTTGGGGTGAAAAACTGTTTTTT
once	TRBV4-2	.	TRBJ1-1	CASSQGGSRGTEAFF	TGTGCCAGCAGCCAAGGGGGATCGAGGGGGACTGAAGCTTTCTTT
once	TRBV21-1	.	TRBJ2-3	CASSKARADTQYF	TGTGCCAGCAGCAAAGCGCGCGCAGATACGCAGTATTTT